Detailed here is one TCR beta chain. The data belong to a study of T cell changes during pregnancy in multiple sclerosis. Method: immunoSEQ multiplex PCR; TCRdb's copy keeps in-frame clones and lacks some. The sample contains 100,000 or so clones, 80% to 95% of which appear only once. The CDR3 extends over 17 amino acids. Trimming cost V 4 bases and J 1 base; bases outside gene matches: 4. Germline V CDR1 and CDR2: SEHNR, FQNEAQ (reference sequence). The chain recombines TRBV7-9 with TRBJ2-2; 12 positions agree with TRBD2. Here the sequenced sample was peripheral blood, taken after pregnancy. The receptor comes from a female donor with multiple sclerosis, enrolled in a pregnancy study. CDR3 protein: CASSSRTSGKNTGELFF. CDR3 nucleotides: TGTGCCAGCAGCTCACGGACTAGCGGGAAGAACACCGGGGAGCTGTTTTTT.